This paragraph covers one T cell receptor (beta chain) sequence. TCR beta CDR3 regions were amplified from RNA transcripts. TCR CDR3 regions were first amplified by RT-PCR with HTBI primers. From the multiplex PCR reads, TCRdb called clonotypes with MiXCR, one entry per CDR3 protein. The sample yields about 380,000 distinct CDR3 sequences, approximately 17% seen once. The data belong to a study of T cells in Graves' hyperthyroidism and ophthalmopathy. Germline CDR1 is MNHNS and CDR2 is SASEGT. There are 14 residues in the CDR3. Trimming pared 5 bases from V and 8 bases from J, leaving 15 bases between.

The sequencing input was blood. The sequence was collected from a man aged 18-30 years with Graves' ophthalmopathy. This chain joins TRBV6-1 and TRBJ1-4; possible D gene TRBD1, 6 bases. CDR3 region: CASSPQGNREKLFF. CDR3 bases: TGTGCCAGCAGTCCCCAGGGGAATCGGGAAAAACTGTTTTTT.